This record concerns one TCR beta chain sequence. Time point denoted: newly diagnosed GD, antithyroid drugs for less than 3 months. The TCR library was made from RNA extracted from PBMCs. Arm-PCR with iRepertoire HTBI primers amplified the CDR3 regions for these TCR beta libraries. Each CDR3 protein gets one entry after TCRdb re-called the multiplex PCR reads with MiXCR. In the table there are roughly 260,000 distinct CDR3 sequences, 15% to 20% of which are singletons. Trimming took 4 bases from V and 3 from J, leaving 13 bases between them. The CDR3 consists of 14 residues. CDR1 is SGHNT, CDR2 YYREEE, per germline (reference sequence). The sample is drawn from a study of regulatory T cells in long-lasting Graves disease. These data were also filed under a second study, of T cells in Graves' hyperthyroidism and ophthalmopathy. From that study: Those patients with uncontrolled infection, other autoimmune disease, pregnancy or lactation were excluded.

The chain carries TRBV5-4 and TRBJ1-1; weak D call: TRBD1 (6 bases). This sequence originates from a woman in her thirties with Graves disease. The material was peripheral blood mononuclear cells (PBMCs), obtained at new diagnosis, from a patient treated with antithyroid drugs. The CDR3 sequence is CASSPGDPDTEAFF. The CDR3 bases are TGTGCCAGCAGCCCAGGGGACCCCGACACTGAAGCTTTCTTT. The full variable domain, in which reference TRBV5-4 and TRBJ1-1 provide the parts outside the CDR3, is ETGVTQSPTHLIKTRGQQVTLRCSSQSGHNTVSWYQQALGQGPQFIFQYYREEENGRGNFPPRFSGLQFPNYSSELNVNALELDDSALYLCASSPGDPDTEAFFGQGTRLTVV.